The 13 T cell receptor beta chains below come from one sample, sequenced in a study of siplizumab effects on memory and regulatory T cells (dated by TCRdb to between 2017 and 2020). Libraries came from the immunoSEQ multiplex PCR assay. TCRdb re-hosts the immuneACCESS table, in-frame sequences only. Its copies lack some clones; in the studies checked, an unresolved V gene accounts for under half of them, and the cause for the rest is not known. The sample records tens of thousands of clones, approximately 97% of which are singletons. The ten top clones hold more than 0.075% of the sample. Material for sequencing was naive CD8+ T cells sorted from blood. The cell subset or site label on this specimen signifies: unstimulated naive T cells. The receptors were gathered from a human donor in good health.

The chain links TRBV2 to TRBJ2-3, with a weak D call TRBD1 (6 bases). The germline V gene has CDR1 SNHLY and CDR2 FYNNEI. The CDR3 totals 15 residues. V lost 8 bases and J 0 bases, leaving 15 bases between the germline ends. The CDR3 coding sequence is TGTGCCAGCTCGGCCGGGACAACTAGCACAGATACGCAGTATTTT. It specifies CASSAGTTSTDTQYF.

The chain combines TRBV11-3 with TRBJ1-4; D perhaps matches TRBD1 (6 bases). Looked up from germline, CDR1 is SGHNT and CDR2 is YENEEA. V dropped 3 bases and J dropped 9 bases, with 17 bases sitting between them. The CDR3 runs 15 residues. The CDR3 sequence: CASSFGTSRRKKLFF. CDR3 in DNA: TGTGCCAGCAGCTTTGGGACATCCCGAAGGAAAAAACTGTTTTTT.

This chain connects TRBV19 to TRBJ2-2; D possibly corresponds to TRBD1 (5 bases). Trimming took 3 bases from V and 1 from J, leaving 6 bases between them. Germline CDR1 is LNHDA and CDR2 is SQIVND (reference sequence). This CDR3 region has 14 residues. CDR3 amino acids: CASSIDRNTGELFF. The CDR3 nucleotides read TGTGCCAGTAGTATTGACAGGAACACCGGGGAGCTGTTTTTT.

The rearrangement links TRBV5-8 to TRBJ2-7; D possibly matches TRBD1 or TRBD2 (7 bases each). Germline lookup yields CDR1 SGHTS and CDR2 YDEGEE. The CDR3 consists of 15 residues. Between the trimmed V and J ends, which lost 0 bases and 6 bases, there was a span of 16 bases. This chain's CDR3 is CASSLAQGGLAEQYF. The CDR3, as DNA: TGTGCCAGCAGCTTGGCTCAGGGGGGGCTAGCCGAGCAGTACTTC.

The CDR3 reads CASSLGTLVSYEQYF. CDR3 bases: TGTGCCAGCAGTCTGGGGACTCTAGTCTCCTACGAGCAGTACTTC. This chain uses TRBV27 with TRBJ2-7; D perhaps matches TRBD2 (6 bases). CDR3 length: 15 residues. V lost 5 bases to trimming and J lost 0 bases, with 14 bases between them. Germline V lookup: CDR1 MNHEY, CDR2 SMNVEV (reference sequence).

V gene TRBV4-2 combines with J gene TRBJ2-5; D not certain. The CDR3 has 14 amino acids. With 4 bases removed from V and 5 bases from J, the gap between germline ends came to 14 bases. CDR1 LGHNA and CDR2 YNFKEQ come from the germline V gene. The CDR3 protein is CASSPNPAYETQYF. DNA of the CDR3: TGTGCCAGCAGCCCAAACCCGGCCTACGAGACCCAGTACTTC.

This rearrangement joins TRBV29-1 to TRBJ2-1; the D gene is possibly TRBD1 (6 bases). Trimming left V 2 bases short and J 0 bases short, with 8 bases between. The germline V gene encodes CDR1 SQVTM and CDR2 ANQGSEA. The CDR3 contains 14 residues. The CDR3 nucleotides are TGCAGCGTTGAATGGACAGTCTCCTACAATGAGCAGTTCTTC. Translated: CSVEWTVSYNEQFF.

This chain uses TRBV12-5 with TRBJ1-2; the D gene is possibly TRBD1 (5 bases). The CDR3 is 12 amino acids. Germline CDR1 LGHNT, CDR2 FRNRAP. V lost 3 bases and J lost 3, with 5 bases in between. CDR3 DNA sequence: TGTGCTAGTGGTTTAGGGGACTATGGCTACACCTTC. It codes for CASGLGDYGYTF.

This chain links TRBV5-1 with TRBJ2-1, with D tentatively TRBD1 (5 bases). Between the trimmed V and J ends, which lost 0 bases and 2 bases, there was a span of 9 bases. Germline V gene data show CDR1 as SGHRS and CDR2 as YFSETQ. The CDR3 has 15 residues. CDR3 nucleotides: TGCGCCAGCAGCTTGGGCCTAGGGGCCTACAATGAGCAGTTCTTC. Its protein is CASSLGLGAYNEQFF. Together with reference TRBV5-1 and TRBJ2-1, the CDR3 gives the full variable domain: KAGVTQTPRYLIKTRGQQVTLSCSPISGHRSVSWYQQTPGQGLQFLFEYFSETQRNKGNFPGRFSGRQFSNSRSEMNVSTLELGDSALYLCASSLGLGAYNEQFFGPGTRLTVL.

This clone appeared once. The chain uses TRBV18 and TRBJ2-7; a weak D match, TRBD2 (5 bases). CDR3 length: 16 amino acids. Between the trimmed V and J ends, which lost 2 bases and 0 bases, there was a span of 14 bases. The germline gives CDR1 KGHSH, CDR2 LQKENI. The CDR3 loop reads CASSPGVGSPSYEQYF. CDR3 DNA: TGTGCCAGCTCACCAGGGGTGGGGAGCCCCTCCTACGAGCAGTACTTC.

This clone is a singleton in its sample. This chain links TRBV27 with TRBJ2-2, with TRBD1 matching over 7 bases. CDR3 size: 19 residues. The germline gives CDR1 MNHEY, CDR2 SMNVEV (reference sequence). The V segment lost 0 bases and the J segment 0 bases; nucleotides outside the gene matches: 10. The CDR3 loop is CASSLSKTGTMANTGELFF. DNA of the CDR3: TGTGCCAGCAGTTTATCGAAGACAGGGACGATGGCGAACACCGGGGAGCTGTTTTTT.

The J gene is TRBJ2-3, the V gene TRBV6-6; 7 positions match TRBD2. V lost 10 bases, J lost 0 bases, and 1 base stayed unmatched. Germline CDR1 is MNHNY and CDR2 is SVGAGI (reference sequence). The CDR3 loop spans 12 amino acids. The CDR3 coding sequence is TGTGCCACGGGGGGTAGCACAGATACGCAGTATTTT. This translates into CATGGSTDTQYF.

The V gene is TRBV29-1, the J gene TRBJ2-1; 7 bases are a match to TRBD1. CDR1 is SQVTM and CDR2 is ANQGSEA in the germline V gene. This CDR3 contains 13 residues. Trimming cost V 2 bases and J 7 bases; bases outside gene matches: 5. The CDR3 DNA is TGCAGCGTTGAAAAGACAGGGATAAATGAGCAGTTCTTC. Amino acid sequence: CSVEKTGINEQFF.